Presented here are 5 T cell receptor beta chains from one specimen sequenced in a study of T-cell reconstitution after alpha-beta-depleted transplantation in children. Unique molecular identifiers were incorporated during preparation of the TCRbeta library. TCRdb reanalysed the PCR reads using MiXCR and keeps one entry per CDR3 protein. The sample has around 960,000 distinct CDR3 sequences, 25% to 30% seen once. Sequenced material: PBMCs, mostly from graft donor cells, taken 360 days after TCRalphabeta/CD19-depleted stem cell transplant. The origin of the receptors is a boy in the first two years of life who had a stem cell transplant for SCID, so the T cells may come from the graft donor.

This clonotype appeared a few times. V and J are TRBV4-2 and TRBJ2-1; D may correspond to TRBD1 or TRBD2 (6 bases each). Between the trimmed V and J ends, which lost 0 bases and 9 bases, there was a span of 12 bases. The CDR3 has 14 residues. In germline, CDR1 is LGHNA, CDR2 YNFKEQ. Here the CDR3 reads CASSQEGGQGEQFF. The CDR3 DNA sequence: TGTGCCAGCAGCCAAGAAGGGGGGCAAGGTGAGCAGTTCTTC.

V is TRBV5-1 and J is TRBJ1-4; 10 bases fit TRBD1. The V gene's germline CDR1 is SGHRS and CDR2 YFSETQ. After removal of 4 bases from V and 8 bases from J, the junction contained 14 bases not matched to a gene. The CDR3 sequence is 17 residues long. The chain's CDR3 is CASSLTWDRGRGEKLFF. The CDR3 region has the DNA TGCGCCAGCAGCCTTACTTGGGACAGGGGCCGAGGGGAAAAACTGTTTTTT.

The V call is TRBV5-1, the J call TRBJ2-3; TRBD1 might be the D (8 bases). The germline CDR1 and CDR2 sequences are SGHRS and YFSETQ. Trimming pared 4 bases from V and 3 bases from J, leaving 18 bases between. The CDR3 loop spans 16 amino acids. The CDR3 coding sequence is TGCGCCAGCAGCCCAGGACAGGGAGGGTATACAGATACGCAGTATTTT. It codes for CASSPGQGGYTDTQYF.

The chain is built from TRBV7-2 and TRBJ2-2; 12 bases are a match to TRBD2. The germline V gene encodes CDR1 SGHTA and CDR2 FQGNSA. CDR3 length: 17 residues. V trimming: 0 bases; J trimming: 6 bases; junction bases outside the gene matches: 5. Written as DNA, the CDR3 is TGTGCCAGCAGCTTAGCCCCCGGGACTAGCGGGTCCGGGGAGCTGTTTTTT. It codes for CASSLAPGTSGSGELFF.

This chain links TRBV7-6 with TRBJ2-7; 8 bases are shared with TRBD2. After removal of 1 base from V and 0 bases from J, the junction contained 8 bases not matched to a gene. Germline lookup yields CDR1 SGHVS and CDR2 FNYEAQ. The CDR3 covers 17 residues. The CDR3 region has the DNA TGTGCCAGCAGCTTAGGGTTTAGGAGCGGGGGCTCCTACGAGCAGTACTTC. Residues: CASSLGFRSGGSYEQYF.